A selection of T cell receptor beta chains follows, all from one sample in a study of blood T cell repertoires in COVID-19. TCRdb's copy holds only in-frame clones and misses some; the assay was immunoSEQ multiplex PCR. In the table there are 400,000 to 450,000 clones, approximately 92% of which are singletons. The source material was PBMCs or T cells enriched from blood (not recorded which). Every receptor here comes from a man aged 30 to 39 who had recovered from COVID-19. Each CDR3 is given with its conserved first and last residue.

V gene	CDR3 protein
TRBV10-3	CAIRGGGGEAFF
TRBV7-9	CASSLTGYYEQYF
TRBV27	CASGGTARNEQFF
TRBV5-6	CASSPDLTDTQYF
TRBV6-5	CASQGLGSNQPQHF
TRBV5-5	CASSLRPGENSPLHF
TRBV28	CASTLGGQGTYEQYF
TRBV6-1	CASSEESGTSYNEQFF
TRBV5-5	CASSPRFIMNTEAFF
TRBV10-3	CAISETTGGHTEAFF
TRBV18	CASSPRSTGEQFF
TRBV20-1	CSASRPDSSGNTIYF
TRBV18	CASSSLGGETQYF
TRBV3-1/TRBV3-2	CASSQVGGPTGELFF
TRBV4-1	CASSQDGRQGTDTQYF
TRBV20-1	CSASGVSGEIQYEQYF
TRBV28	CAIEPGQGANYEQYF